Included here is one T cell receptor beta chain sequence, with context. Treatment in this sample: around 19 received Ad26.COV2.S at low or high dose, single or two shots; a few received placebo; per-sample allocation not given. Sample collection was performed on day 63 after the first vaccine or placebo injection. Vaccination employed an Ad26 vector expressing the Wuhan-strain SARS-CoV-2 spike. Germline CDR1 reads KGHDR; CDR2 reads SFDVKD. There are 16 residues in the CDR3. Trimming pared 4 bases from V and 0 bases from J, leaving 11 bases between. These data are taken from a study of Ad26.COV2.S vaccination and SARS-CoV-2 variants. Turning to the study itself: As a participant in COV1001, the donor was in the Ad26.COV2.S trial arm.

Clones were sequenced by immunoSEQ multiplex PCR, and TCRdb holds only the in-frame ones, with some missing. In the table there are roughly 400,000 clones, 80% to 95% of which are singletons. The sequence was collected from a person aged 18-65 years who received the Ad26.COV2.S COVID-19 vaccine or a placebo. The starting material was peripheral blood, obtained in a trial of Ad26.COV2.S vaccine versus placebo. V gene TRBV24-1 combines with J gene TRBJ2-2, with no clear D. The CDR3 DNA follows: TGTGCCACCAGTGAAGGGCAGCTTCCGAACACCGGGGAGCTGTTTTTT. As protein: CATSEGQLPNTGELFF.